Listed below are T cell receptor beta chains from one sample, sequenced in a study of blood T cell repertoires in COVID-19. Sequenced by immunoSEQ multiplex PCR; TCRdb stores in-frame clones only, minus some. The data show about 160,000 clones, 65% to 85% seen once. Specimen: PBMCs or T cells enriched from blood (not recorded which). The receptors were sampled from a woman in her forties or fifties in a cohort exposed to, infected with or recovered from COVID-19 (not recorded which). CDR3s include the opening cysteine and the closing phenylalanine or tryptophan. Fields, in order: J gene, clone size, V gene, D gene, CDR3 DNA, CDR3 protein. A D gene is named only where the DNA matches it firmly. Only part of the rows carry a size: once, few, many, or a class if the clone is expanded.

>TRBJ1-5|NA|TRBV28|NA
TGTGCCAGCAGTTTACTTAGGGGGTCTACGCAGCCCCAGCATTTT
CASSLLRGSTQPQHF
>TRBJ1-1|NA|TRBV30|TRBD1
TGTGCCTGGACTACAGGGGGCGCGACTGAAGCTTTCTTT
CAWTTGGATEAFF
>TRBJ1-3|NA|TRBV18|NA
TGTGCCAGCTCCCTTGAGGGAGACTCTGGAAACACCATATATTTT
CASSLEGDSGNTIYF
>TRBJ2-2|NA|TRBV23-1|NA
TGCGCCAGCAGTCATCAACCGGGACATCCGAGCACCGGGGAGCTGTTTTTT
CASSHQPGHPSTGELFF
>TRBJ1-5|NA|TRBV6-1|NA
TGTGCCAGCAGTGAAGGACGGAGCCTCAATCAGCCCCAGCATTTT
CASSEGRSLNQPQHF
>TRBJ1-2|NA|TRBV28|TRBD1
TGTGCCAGCAGGCCAGGGACAGGGGGCGGCTATGGCTACACCTTC
CASRPGTGGGYGYTF
>TRBJ1-1|NA|TRBV30|NA
TGTGCCTGCAGAATGAACACTGAAGCTTTCTTT
CACRMNTEAFF
>TRBJ2-7|once|TRBV7-2|TRBD2
TGTGCCAGCAGAGCCGGGACTAGCGGGATCTTCTCCTACGAGCAGTACTTC
CASRAGTSGIFSYEQYF
>TRBJ2-2|NA|TRBV19|TRBD2
TGTGCCAGTAGTATGTATCGACTAGCGGCTCGCGATGGGGAGCTGTTTTTT
CASSMYRLAARDGELFF
>TRBJ2-3|NA|TRBV5-1|NA
TGCGCCAGCAGCCTCCAGGGAGATACGCAGTATTTT
CASSLQGDTQYF